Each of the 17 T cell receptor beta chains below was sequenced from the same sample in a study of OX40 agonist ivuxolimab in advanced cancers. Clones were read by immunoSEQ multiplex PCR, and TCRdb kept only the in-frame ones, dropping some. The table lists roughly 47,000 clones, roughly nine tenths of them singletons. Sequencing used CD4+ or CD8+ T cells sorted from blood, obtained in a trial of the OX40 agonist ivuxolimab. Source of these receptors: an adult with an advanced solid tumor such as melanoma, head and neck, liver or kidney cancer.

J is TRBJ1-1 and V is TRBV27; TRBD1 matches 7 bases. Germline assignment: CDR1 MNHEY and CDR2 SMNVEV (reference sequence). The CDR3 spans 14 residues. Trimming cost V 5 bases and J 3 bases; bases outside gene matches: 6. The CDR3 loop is CASSPGTVHTEAFF. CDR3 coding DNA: TGTGCCAGCAGTCCCGGGACAGTTCACACTGAAGCTTTCTTT.

This CDR3 reads CASSSQGGDYGYTF. DNA of the CDR3: TGTGCCAGCAGCTCGCAAGGGGGCGACTATGGCTACACCTTC. V gene TRBV13 combines with J gene TRBJ1-2; 7 nucleotides line up with TRBD1. The length of the CDR3 is 14 residues. J lost 3 bases, V lost 4 bases, and 5 bases had no gene match. Germline CDR1 and CDR2: PRHDT and FYEKMQ (reference sequence). The whole variable domain, filled in from reference TRBV13 and TRBJ1-2, reads AAGVIQSPRHLIKEKRETATLKCYPIPRHDTVYWYQQGPGQDPQFLISFYEKMQSDKGSIPDRFSAQQFSDYHSELNMSSLELGDSALYFCASSSQGGDYGYTFGSGTRLTVV.

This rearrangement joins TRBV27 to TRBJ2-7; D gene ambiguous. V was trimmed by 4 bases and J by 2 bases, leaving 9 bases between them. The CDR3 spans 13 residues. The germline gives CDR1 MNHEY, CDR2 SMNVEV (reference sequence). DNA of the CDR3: TGTGCCAGCAGTTGGGCAGGAGCCTACGAGCAGTACTTC. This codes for CASSWAGAYEQYF.

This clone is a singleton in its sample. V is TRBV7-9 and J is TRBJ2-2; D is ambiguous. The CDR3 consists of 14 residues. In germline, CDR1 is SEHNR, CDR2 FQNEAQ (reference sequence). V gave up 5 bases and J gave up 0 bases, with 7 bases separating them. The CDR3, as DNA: TGTGCCAGCAGCACGAGCGCGAACACCGGGGAGCTGTTTTTT. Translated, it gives CASSTSANTGELFF.

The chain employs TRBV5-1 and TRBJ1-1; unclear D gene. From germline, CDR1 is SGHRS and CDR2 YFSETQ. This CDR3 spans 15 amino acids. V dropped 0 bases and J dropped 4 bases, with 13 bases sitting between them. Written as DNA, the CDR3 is TGCGCCAGCAGCTTGGGAGGAGAGCGGGGCACTGAAGCTTTCTTT. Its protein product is CASSLGGERGTEAFF. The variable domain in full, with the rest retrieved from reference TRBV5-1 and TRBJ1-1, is KAGVTQTPRYLIKTRGQQVTLSCSPISGHRSVSWYQQTPGQGLQFLFEYFSETQRNKGNFPGRFSGRQFSNSRSEMNVSTLELGDSALYLCASSLGGERGTEAFFGQGTRLTVV.

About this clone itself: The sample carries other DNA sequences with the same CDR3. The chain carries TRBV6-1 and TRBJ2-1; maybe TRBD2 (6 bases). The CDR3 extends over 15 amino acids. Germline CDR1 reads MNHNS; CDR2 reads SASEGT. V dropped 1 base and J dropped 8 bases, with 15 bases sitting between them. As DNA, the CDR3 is TGTGCCAGCAGTGAAGGACTAGAGGGTGGCCATGAGCAGTTCTTC. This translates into CASSEGLEGGHEQFF.

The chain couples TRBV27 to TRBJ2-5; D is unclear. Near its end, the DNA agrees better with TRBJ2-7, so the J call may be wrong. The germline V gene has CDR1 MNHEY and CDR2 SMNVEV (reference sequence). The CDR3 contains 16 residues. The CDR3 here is CASSPPSVTGLDEQYF. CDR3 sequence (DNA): TGTGCCAGCAGTCCCCCCAGTGTAACGGGTTTAGACGAGCAGTACTTC.

The CDR3 nucleotides read TGTGCCAGTAGCCCGGGACCCGGTGAGGATCAGCCCCAGCATTTT. Translation gives CASSPGPGEDQPQHF. The rearrangement links TRBV19 to TRBJ1-5; tentative D call: TRBD1 (5 bases). Germline CDR1 reads LNHDA; CDR2 reads SQIVND (reference sequence). The CDR3 is 15 amino acids. Trimming removed 6 bases from V and 5 bases from J, with 17 bases in between. Together with reference TRBV19 and TRBJ1-5, the CDR3 gives the full variable domain: DGGITQSPKYLFRKEGQNVTLSCEQNLNHDAMYWYRQDPGQGLRLIYYSQIVNDFQKGDIAEGYSVSREKKESFPLTVTSAQKNPTAFYLCASSPGPGEDQPQHFGDGTRLSIL.

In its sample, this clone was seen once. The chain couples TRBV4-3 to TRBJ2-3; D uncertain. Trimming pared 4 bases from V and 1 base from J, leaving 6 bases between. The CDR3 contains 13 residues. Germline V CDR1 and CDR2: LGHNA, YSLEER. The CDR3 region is CASSPDRTDTQYF. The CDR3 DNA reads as TGCGCCAGCAGCCCGGATCGCACAGATACGCAGTATTTT.

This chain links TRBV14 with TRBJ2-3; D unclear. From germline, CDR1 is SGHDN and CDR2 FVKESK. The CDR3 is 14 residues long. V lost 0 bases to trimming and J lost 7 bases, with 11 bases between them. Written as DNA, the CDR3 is TGTGCCAGCAGCCAAGACCGGAGTTTATATACGCAGTATTTT. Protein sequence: CASSQDRSLYTQYF.

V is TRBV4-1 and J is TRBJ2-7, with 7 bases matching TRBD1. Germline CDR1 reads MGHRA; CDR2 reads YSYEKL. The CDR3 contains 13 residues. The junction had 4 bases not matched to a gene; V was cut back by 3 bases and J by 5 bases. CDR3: CASSQLDRDEQYF. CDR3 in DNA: TGCGCCAGCAGCCAGCTCGACAGGGACGAGCAGTACTTC.

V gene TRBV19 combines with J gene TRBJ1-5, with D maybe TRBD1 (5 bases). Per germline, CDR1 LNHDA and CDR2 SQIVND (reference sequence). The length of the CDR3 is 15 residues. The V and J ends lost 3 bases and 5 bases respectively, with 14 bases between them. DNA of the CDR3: TGTGCCAGTAGTATGAAAGGCAGGGAGTATCAGCCCCAGCATTTT. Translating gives CASSMKGREYQPQHF.

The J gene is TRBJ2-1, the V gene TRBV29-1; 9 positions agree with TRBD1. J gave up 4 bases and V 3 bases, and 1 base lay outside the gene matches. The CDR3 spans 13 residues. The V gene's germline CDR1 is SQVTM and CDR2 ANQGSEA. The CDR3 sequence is CSVETGGYNEQFF. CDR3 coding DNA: TGCAGCGTTGAGACAGGGGGATACAATGAGCAGTTCTTC.

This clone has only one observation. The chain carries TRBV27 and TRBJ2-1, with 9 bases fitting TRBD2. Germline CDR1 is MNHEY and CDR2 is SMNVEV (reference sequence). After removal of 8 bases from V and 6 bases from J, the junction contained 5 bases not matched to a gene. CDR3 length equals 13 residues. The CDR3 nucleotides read TGTGCCAGCGGACTAGCGACTGGCAATGAGCAGTTCTTC. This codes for CASGLATGNEQFF.

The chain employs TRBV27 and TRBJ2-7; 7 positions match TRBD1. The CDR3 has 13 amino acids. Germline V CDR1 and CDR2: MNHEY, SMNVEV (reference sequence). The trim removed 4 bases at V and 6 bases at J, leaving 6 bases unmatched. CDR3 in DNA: TGTGCCAGCAGTTCCGGGGCAGGGGGCGAGCAGTACTTC. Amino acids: CASSSGAGGEQYF.

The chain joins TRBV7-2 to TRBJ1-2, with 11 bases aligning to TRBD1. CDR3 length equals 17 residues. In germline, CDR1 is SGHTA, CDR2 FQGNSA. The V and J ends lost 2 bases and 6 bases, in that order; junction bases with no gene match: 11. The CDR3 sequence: CASSLSIGQGASDGYTF. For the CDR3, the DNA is TGTGCCAGCAGCTTATCAATAGGACAGGGGGCTTCTGATGGCTACACCTTC. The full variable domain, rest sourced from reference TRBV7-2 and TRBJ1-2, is GAGVSQSPSNKVTEKGKDVELRCDPISGHTALYWYRQSLGQGLEFLIYFQGNSAPDKSGLPSDRFSAERTGGSVSTLTIQRTQQEDSAVYLCASSLSIGQGASDGYTFGSGTRLTVV.

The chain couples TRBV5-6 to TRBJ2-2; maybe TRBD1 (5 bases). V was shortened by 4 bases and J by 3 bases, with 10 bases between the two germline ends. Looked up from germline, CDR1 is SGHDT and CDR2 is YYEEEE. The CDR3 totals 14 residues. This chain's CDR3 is CASSPDSYTGELFF. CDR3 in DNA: TGTGCCAGCAGCCCTGACAGCTACACCGGGGAGCTGTTTTTT.